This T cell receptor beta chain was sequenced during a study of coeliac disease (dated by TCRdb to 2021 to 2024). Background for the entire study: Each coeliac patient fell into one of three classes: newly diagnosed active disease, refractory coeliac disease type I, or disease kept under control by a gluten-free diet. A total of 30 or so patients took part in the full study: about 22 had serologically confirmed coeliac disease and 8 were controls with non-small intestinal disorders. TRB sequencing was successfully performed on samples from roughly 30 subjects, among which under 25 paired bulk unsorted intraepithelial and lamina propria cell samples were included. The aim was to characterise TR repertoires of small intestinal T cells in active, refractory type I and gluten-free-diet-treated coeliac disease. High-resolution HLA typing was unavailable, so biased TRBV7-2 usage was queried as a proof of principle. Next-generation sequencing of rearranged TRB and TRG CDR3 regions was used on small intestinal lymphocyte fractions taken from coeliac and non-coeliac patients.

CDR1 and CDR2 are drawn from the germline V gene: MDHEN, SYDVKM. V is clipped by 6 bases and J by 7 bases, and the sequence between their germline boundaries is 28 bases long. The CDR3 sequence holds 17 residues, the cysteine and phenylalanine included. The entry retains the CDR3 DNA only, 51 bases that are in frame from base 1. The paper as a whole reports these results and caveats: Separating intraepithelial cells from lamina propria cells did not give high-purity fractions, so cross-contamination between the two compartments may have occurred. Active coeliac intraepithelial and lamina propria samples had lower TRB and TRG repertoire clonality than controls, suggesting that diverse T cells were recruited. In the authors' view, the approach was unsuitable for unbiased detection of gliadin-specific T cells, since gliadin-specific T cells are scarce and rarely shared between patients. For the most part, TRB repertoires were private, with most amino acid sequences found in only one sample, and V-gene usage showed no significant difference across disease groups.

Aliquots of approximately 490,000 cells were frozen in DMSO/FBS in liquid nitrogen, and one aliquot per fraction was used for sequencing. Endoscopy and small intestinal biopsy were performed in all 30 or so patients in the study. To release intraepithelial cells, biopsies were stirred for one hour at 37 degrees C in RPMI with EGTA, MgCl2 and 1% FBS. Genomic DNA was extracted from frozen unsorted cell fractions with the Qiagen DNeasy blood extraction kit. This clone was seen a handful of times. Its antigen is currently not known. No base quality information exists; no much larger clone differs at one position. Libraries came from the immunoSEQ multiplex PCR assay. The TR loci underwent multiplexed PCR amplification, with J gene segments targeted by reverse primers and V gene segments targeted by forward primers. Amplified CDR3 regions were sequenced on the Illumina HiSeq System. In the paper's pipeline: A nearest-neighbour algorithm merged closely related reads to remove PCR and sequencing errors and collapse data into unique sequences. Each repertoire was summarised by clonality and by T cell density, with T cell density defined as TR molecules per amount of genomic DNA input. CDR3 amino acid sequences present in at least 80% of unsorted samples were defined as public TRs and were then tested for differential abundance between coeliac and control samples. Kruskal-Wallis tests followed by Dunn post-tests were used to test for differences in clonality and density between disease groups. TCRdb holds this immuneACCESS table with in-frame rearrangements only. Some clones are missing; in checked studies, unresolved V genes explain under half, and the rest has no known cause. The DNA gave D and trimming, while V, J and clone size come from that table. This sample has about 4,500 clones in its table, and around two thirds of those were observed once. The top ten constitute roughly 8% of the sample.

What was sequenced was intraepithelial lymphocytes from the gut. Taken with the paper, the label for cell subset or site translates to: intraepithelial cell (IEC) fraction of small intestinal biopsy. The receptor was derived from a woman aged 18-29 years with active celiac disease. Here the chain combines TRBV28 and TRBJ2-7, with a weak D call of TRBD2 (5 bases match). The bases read TGTGCCAGCAGATCCGCCCTCTTGACGGCCCGACCGGGGGAGCAGTACTTC. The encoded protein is CASRSALLTARPGEQYF.